These T cell receptor beta chains were read from a single sample in a study of OX40 agonist ivuxolimab in advanced cancers. Sequenced by immunoSEQ multiplex PCR; TCRdb stores in-frame clones only, minus some. In the table there are about 60,000 clones, 86% of which are singletons. The starting material was CD4+ or CD8+ T cells sorted from blood, obtained in a trial of the OX40 agonist ivuxolimab. The receptors stem from an adult with an advanced solid tumor such as melanoma, head and neck, liver or kidney cancer. CDR3s include the opening cysteine and the closing phenylalanine or tryptophan. D genes are given only for firm matches. Clone size appears in some rows only: once, few, many, or a class for an expanded clone.

V,D,J,size,DNA,CDR3
TRBV10-3,-,TRBJ1-3,-,TGTGCCATCAGTGACAGCCACTCTGGAAACACCATATATTTT,CAISDSHSGNTIYF
TRBV28,TRBD2,TRBJ2-3,once,TGTGCCATCCCCTCGGGCCGGACTAGCGGCACAGATACGCAGTATTTT,CAIPSGRTSGTDTQYF
TRBV6-1,TRBD1,TRBJ1-1,-,TGTGCCAGTAGGGACAGGGCTATAACTGAAGCTTTCTTT,CASRDRAITEAFF
TRBV28,-,TRBJ1-2,-,TGTGCCAGCAGTCCTATAAAGATTAACTATGGCTACACCTTC,CASSPIKINYGYTF
TRBV7-9,-,TRBJ2-2,-,TGTGCCAGCAGCCTCATGGGCGACAGGCTGAGCGGGGAGCTGTTTTTT,CASSLMGDRLSGELFF
TRBV5-6,-,TRBJ1-5,few,TGTGCCAGCAGCCTCACAGGGAACCCGAATCAGCCCCAGCATTTT,CASSLTGNPNQPQHF
TRBV30,TRBD1,TRBJ2-2,few,TGTGCCTGGAGTAGGGACAGGGCGAACACCGGGGAGCTGTTTTTT,CAWSRDRANTGELFF
TRBV7-9,TRBD2,TRBJ2-2,few,TGTGCCAGCAGCCCACGGACTAGCGGGGGGCGGAACACCGGGGAGCTGTTTTTT,CASSPRTSGGRNTGELFF
TRBV30,-,TRBJ1-6,-,TGTGCCCACGGAAGTAGCTCCTATAATTCACCCCTCCACTTT,CAHGSSSYNSPLHF
TRBV4-3,-,TRBJ1-4,-,TGCGCCAGCAGCCAAGTAAAAGGGTCTTATGAAAAACTGTTTTTT,CASSQVKGSYEKLFF
TRBV27,-,TRBJ1-1,-,TGTGCCAGCCATCTCAGCGCGGGGGCTGAAGCTTTCTTT,CASHLSAGAEAFF
TRBV11-2,-,TRBJ2-6,-,TGTGCCAGCAGCTTAGACGGAATGGCTGGGGCCAACGTCCTGACTTTC,CASSLDGMAGANVLTF
TRBV2,-,TRBJ2-1,-,TGTGCCAGCAGTCTTCAGGGCCATGAGCAGTTCTTC,CASSLQGHEQFF
TRBV2,TRBD1,TRBJ1-1,-,TGTGCCAGCAGACGACAGGGGAACACTGAAGCTTTCTTT,CASRRQGNTEAFF
TRBV2,TRBD1,TRBJ2-7,-,TGTGCCAGCTGCCGGGACAGGGACGTCTACGAGCAGTACTTC,CASCRDRDVYEQYF
TRBV4-3,TRBD2,TRBJ2-1,-,TGCGCCAGCAGCCAAGACGGACTAGCGGGAGCTGAGCAGTTCTTC,CASSQDGLAGAEQFF
TRBV5-1,-,TRBJ1-1,-,TGCGCCAGCAGGACCGGATGGGTGGACACTGAAGCTTTCTTT,CASRTGWVDTEAFF
TRBV19,-,TRBJ2-7,-,TGTGCCAGTCGAGGTGGCTACGAGCAGTACTTC,CASRGGYEQYF
TRBV4-3,-,TRBJ2-2,-,TGCGCCAGCAGTCGTAGGGGGAACACCGGGGAGCTGTTTTTT,CASSRRGNTGELFF
TRBV5-5,-,TRBJ2-5,-,TGTGCCAGCAGCCTCGGGACGGCACAAGAGACCCAGTACTTC,CASSLGTAQETQYF
TRBV9,-,TRBJ1-2,medium-sized,TGTGCCAGCAGCGCCAGGGGAAGGGGGGACTATGGCTACACCTTC,CASSARGRGDYGYTF
TRBV9,-,TRBJ1-3,-,TGTGCCAGCAGCGTAGAATTAGCAGGAAGCTCTGGAAACACCATATATTTT,CASSVELAGSSGNTIYF